This T cell receptor (beta chain) was recorded in a study of blood T cells in healthy people across ages. Broader study findings: Donor CMV status, an unknown factor, possibly confounded changes in expanded clonotypes. Roughly linearly, TCR beta diversity per million T cells fell as age increased.

For the second PCR, which ran for roughly 6 to 12 cycles, a sample-barcoded 5' primer and a J-beta primer mix were used. A single record per CDR3 protein comes from TCRdb applying MiXCR to the 5' RACE reads. Of about 1.5 million distinct CDR3 sequences listed, 42% are singletons. A note on this clonotype: Antigen unknown.

Isolating PBMCs gave at least 6 million of these cells per sample. Germline lookup yields CDR1 DFQATT and CDR2 SNEGSKA (reference sequence). Trimming took 0 bases from V and 5 from J, leaving 13 bases between them. The CDR3 consists of 14 residues. This chain joins TRBV20-1 and TRBJ2-5; D possibly corresponds to TRBD1 (5 bases). The sample taken for sequencing was blood. This TCR came from a woman aged 18-29 years in good health. In DNA form, the CDR3 reads TGCAGTGCTAGAGATCTGCAGGGTGGGGAGACCCAGTACTTC. Translation gives CSARDLQGGETQYF.